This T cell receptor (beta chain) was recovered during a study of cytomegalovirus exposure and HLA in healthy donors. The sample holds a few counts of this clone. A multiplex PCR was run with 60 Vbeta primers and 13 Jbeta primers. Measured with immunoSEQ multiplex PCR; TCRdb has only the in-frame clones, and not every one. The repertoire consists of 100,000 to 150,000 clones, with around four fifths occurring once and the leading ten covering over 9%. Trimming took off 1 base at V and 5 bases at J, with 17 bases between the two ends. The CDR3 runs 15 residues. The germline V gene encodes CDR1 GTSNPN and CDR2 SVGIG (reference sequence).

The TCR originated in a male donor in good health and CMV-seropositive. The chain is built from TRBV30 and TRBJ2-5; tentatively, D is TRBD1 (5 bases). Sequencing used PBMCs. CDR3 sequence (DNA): TGTGCCTGGAGTGGGGGCGGACACCGCCGGGAGACCCAGTACTTC. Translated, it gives CAWSGGGHRRETQYF.